Presented here are 24 T cell receptor beta chains from one specimen sequenced in a study of blood T cell repertoires in COVID-19. TCRdb keeps only in-frame clones here, not all; method: immunoSEQ multiplex PCR. The data contain roughly 100,000 clones, approximately 86% of them singletons. The sequenced sample was peripheral blood. Receptors originate from a woman aged 45-60 years with COVID-19, enrolled during active disease.

The table lists this clone with a few counts. V gene TRBV1 combines with J gene TRBJ1-5; the D call in the table, TRBD1, was not verified against the DNA. TRBV1 is given as a pseudogene. This CDR3 has 20 residues. The CDR3 DNA reads as TGCACCAGCAGCCAAGAGGGCCGGGCAGGGGGCTGGAAGAGCAATCAGCCCCAGCATTTT. Encoded protein: CTSSQEGRAGGWKSNQPQHF.

The rearrangement uses TRBV5-1 and TRBJ2-7; 8 bases line up with TRBD1. The junction had 6 bases not matched to a gene; V was cut back by 4 bases and J by 3 bases. Germline V gene sequence: CDR1 SGHRS, CDR2 YFSETQ. There are 14 residues in the CDR3. The CDR3 spells CASSPGQVLYEQYF. CDR3 bases: TGCGCCAGCAGCCCGGGACAGGTCCTCTACGAGCAGTACTTC.

The chain combines TRBV11-3 with TRBJ2-5, with 7 bases identical to TRBD1. The length of the CDR3 is 14 residues. Germline V gene sequence: CDR1 SGHNT, CDR2 YENEEA. The junction had 3 bases not matched to a gene; V was cut back by 5 bases and J by 0 bases. The CDR3 nucleotides read TGTGCCAGCAGCGAAGGGGGCTACCAAGAGACCCAGTACTTC. Amino acid sequence: CASSEGGYQETQYF.

The CDR3 DNA reads TGTGCCAGCAGCAACCGGGACAGGGACGGCAATCAGCCCCAGCATTTT. Its translation: CASSNRDRDGNQPQHF. V gene TRBV21-1 combines with J gene TRBJ1-5; TRBD1, as called in the table, went unchecked against the DNA. TRBV21-1 is reported as a pseudogene. This CDR3 is 16 amino acids long.

The chain couples TRBV11-3 to TRBJ2-7; D is uncertain. The germline V gene has CDR1 SGHNT and CDR2 YENEEA. The CDR3 sequence is 14 residues long. V was cut by 1 base and J by 0 bases, with 7 bases left in between. Written as DNA, the CDR3 is TGTGCCAGCAGCTTAGGTGGCAACTCCTACGAGCAGTACTTC. Translating it yields CASSLGGNSYEQYF. Full variable domain (remainder filled in from reference TRBV11-3 and TRBJ2-7): EAGVVQSPRYKIIEKKQPVAFWCNPISGHNTLYWYLQNLGQGPELLIRYENEEAVDDSQLPKDRFSAERLKGVDSTLKIQPAELGDSAVYLCASSLGGNSYEQYFGPGTRLTVT.

The rearrangement joins TRBV28 to TRBJ2-4; a possible D gene is TRBD1 (5 bases). V lost 9 bases and J lost 3, with 18 bases in between. Germline lookup yields CDR1 MDHEN and CDR2 SYDVKM. The CDR3 extends over 15 amino acids. This CDR3 is CASNARRQSKNIQYF. The CDR3 DNA reads TGTGCCAGTAACGCACGGCGACAGAGCAAAAACATTCAGTACTTC. Full variable domain (remainder filled in from reference TRBV28 and TRBJ2-4): DVKVTQSSRYLVKRTGEKVFLECVQDMDHENMFWYRQDPGLGLRLIYFSYDVKMKEKGDIPEGYSVSREKKERFSLILESASTNQTSMYLCASNARRQSKNIQYFGAGTRLSVL.

V usage is TRBV27 and J usage is TRBJ2-3, with 8 positions matching TRBD1. Losses at the gene ends were 3 bases for V and 5 bases for J; bases not matched to a gene: 10. CDR1 and CDR2 (germline): MNHEY, SMNVEV (reference sequence). The CDR3 is 16 amino acids. This CDR3 reads CASSFVFQGAKDTQYF. The CDR3 nucleotides read TGTGCCAGCAGTTTCGTCTTCCAGGGGGCGAAAGATACGCAGTATTTT.

J is TRBJ2-3 and V is TRBV19; D is perhaps TRBD2 (6 bases). The CDR3 spans 15 residues. Germline V gene data show CDR1 as LNHDA and CDR2 as SQIVND (reference sequence). Trimming shortened V by 1 base and J by 6 bases, and 14 bases separated the two germline ends. CDR3 sequence reads: CASSIGTPEGDTQYF. CDR3 nucleotide sequence: TGTGCCAGTAGTATAGGGACTCCGGAGGGGGATACGCAGTATTTT.

The V and J genes are TRBV6-5 and TRBJ1-2; the D gene is possibly TRBD1 (6 bases). CDR1 is MNHEY and CDR2 is SVGAGI in the germline V gene. Trimming removed 7 bases from V and 4 bases from J, with 19 bases in between. The CDR3 length is 15 residues. The CDR3 loop is CASNSPRDMFYGYTF. Written as DNA, the CDR3 is TGTGCCAGCAACTCGCCCCGGGACATGTTCTATGGCTACACCTTC.

The chain has TRBV7-2 and TRBJ1-5; a weak D match, TRBD1 (6 bases). Germline V CDR1 and CDR2: SGHTA, FQGNSA. The CDR3 loop spans 16 amino acids. V was pared by 3 bases and J by 0 bases, with 12 bases between. Here the CDR3 reads CASSLVGASSNQPQHF. Here the CDR3 DNA reads TGTGCCAGCAGCTTGGTGGGGGCCAGTAGCAATCAGCCCCAGCATTTT.

V gene TRBV1 combines with J gene TRBJ2-5; the D call TRBD2 from the table was never checked on the DNA. TRBV1 is a pseudogene segment. This CDR3 region has 16 residues. CDR3: CTSSQGSRGGLETQYF. The CDR3 DNA reads as TGCACCAGCAGCCAAGGCTCCAGGGGAGGGCTAGAGACCCAGTACTTC.

This chain connects TRBV6-5 to TRBJ2-4; D is unclear. CDR1 is MNHEY and CDR2 is SVGAGI in the germline V gene. This CDR3 contains 11 residues. The germline V and J ends were trimmed by 6 bases and 8 bases, with 8 bases remaining between them. The CDR3 spells CASRAQDIQYF. The CDR3 nucleotides read TGTGCCAGCAGGGCTCAGGACATTCAGTACTTC.

V and J are TRBV30 and TRBJ1-2; 8 bases are shared with TRBD1. With 5 bases clipped from V and 4 bases from J, the junction kept 3 bases outside the gene matches. The CDR3 loop spans 12 amino acids. Germline values: CDR1 GTSNPN, CDR2 SVGIG (reference sequence). This chain's CDR3 is CAWGQGFYGYTF. CDR3 sequence (DNA): TGTGCCTGGGGACAGGGATTCTATGGCTACACCTTC.

To note about this clone: One junction end disagrees with the germline gene, perhaps due to a read error. The rearrangement uses TRBV19 and TRBJ2-2, with TRBD1 matching over 7 bases. The CDR3 length is 17 residues. CDR1 is LNHDA and CDR2 is SQIVND in the germline V gene (reference sequence). Written as DNA, the CDR3 is TGTGCCAGCAGTAGGGTGGGACAGCTATCGAACACCGGGGAGCTGTTTTTT. Its protein product is CASSRVGQLSNTGELFF.

CDR3: CASSSRDRGFGGTEAFF. CDR3 nucleotides: TGTGCCAGCAGCTCTCGGGACAGGGGATTCGGGGGCACTGAAGCTTTCTTT. J is TRBJ1-1 and V is TRBV7-9; 10 nucleotides line up with TRBD1. Germline values: CDR1 SEHNR, CDR2 FQNEAQ (reference sequence). V dropped 4 bases and J dropped 4; count of bases not matched to a gene: 12. This CDR3 comprises 17 residues. Full variable domain (outside the CDR3, taken from reference TRBV7-9 and TRBJ1-1): DTGVSQNPRHKITKRGQNVTFRCDPISEHNRLYWYRQTLGQGPEFLTYFQNEAQLEKSRLLSDRFSAERPKGSFSTLEIQRTEQGDSAMYLCASSSRDRGFGGTEAFFGQGTRLTVV.

The J gene is TRBJ1-3, the V gene TRBV5-4; no firm D call. The ends were cut back, 0 bases at V and 3 bases at J, with 10 bases in the middle. Germline V gene lookup returns CDR1 SGHNT and CDR2 YYREEE (reference sequence). The CDR3 runs 15 residues. CDR3 amino acids: CASSLERNFGNTIYF. The DNA of the CDR3 is TGTGCCAGCAGCTTGGAGCGCAATTTTGGAAACACCATATATTTT.

The chain couples TRBV7-2 to TRBJ2-4; 7 bases agree with TRBD2. The CDR3 totals 15 residues. With V trimmed by 3 bases and J by 5 bases, 7 bases remained unmatched. Germline V gene data show CDR1 as SGHTA and CDR2 as FQGNSA. This CDR3 is CASSFSGGRQNIQYF. Written as DNA, the CDR3 is TGTGCCAGCAGCTTCTCCGGGGGGAGGCAAAACATTCAGTACTTC.

The V call is TRBV9, the J call TRBJ2-2; 7 bases map to TRBD1. This CDR3 comprises 14 residues. Germline CDR1 and CDR2: SGDLS and YYNGEE. J was trimmed by 4 bases and V by 6 bases; bases with no gene match: 6. In nucleotides, the CDR3 is TGTGCCAGCAACGAGGGGGCGCCCACCGGGGAGCTGTTTTTT. Translated: CASNEGAPTGELFF.

V and J are TRBV19 and TRBJ1-1, with unresolved D. This CDR3 contains 16 residues. CDR1 and CDR2 from the germline V gene are LNHDA and SQIVND (reference sequence). The germline V and J ends were trimmed by 6 bases and 5 bases, with 22 bases remaining between them. The CDR3 protein is CASRRLVTPGGTEAFF. CDR3 nucleotides: TGTGCCAGTAGGAGGTTGGTTACACCGGGAGGTACTGAAGCTTTCTTT. The variable domain in full, completed from reference TRBV19 and TRBJ1-1, reads DGGITQSPKYLFRKEGQNVTLSCEQNLNHDAMYWYRQDPGQGLRLIYYSQIVNDFQKGDIAEGYSVSREKKESFPLTVTSAQKNPTAFYLCASRRLVTPGGTEAFFGQGTRLTVV.

This rearrangement joins TRBV7-3 to TRBJ2-7; tentative D call: TRBD2 (6 bases). The CDR3 is 17 amino acids. Germline V gives CDR1 SGHTA, CDR2 FQGTGA. V lost 0 bases and J lost 2, with 17 bases in between. The CDR3 here is CASSLTSIEGGAYEQYF. CDR3 bases: TGTGCCAGCAGCTTAACGAGCATCGAGGGAGGTGCCTACGAGCAGTACTTC.

This clone was observed a few times. The rearrangement joins TRBV7-6 to TRBJ1-1; 7 bases line up with TRBD1. The germline gives CDR1 SGHVS, CDR2 FNYEAQ. Losses at the gene ends were 5 bases for V and 3 bases for J; bases not matched to a gene: 12. The CDR3 loop spans 16 amino acids. The CDR3 DNA reads as TGTGCCAGCAGCCCCACCACGACAGGGAGATACACTGAAGCTTTCTTT. Its translation: CASSPTTTGRYTEAFF.

This clone was detected only once. V gene TRBV28 combines with J gene TRBJ1-2; a possible D gene is TRBD1 (5 bases). This CDR3 is built from 14 residues. With 6 bases removed from V and 4 bases from J, the gap between germline ends came to 15 bases. CDR1 is MDHEN and CDR2 is SYDVKM in the germline V gene. This CDR3 reads CASSDRRAPYGYTF. CDR3 sequence (DNA): TGTGCCAGCAGCGACAGACGGGCCCCCTATGGCTACACCTTC.

J is TRBJ2-7 and V is TRBV3-1 (or the pseudogene TRBV3-2), with 8 bases fitting TRBD1. Germline lookup yields CDR1 LGHDT and CDR2 YNNKEL (reference sequence). V gave up 5 bases and J gave up 7 bases; unmatched junction bases: 10. The CDR3 has 14 residues. The CDR3 DNA reads as TGTGCCAGCAGCAAATGGACAGGGTCGGGGGAGCAGTACTTC. This gives the protein CASSKWTGSGEQYF.

This chain connects TRBV7-2 to TRBJ1-5; D is perhaps TRBD1 (6 bases). CDR3 size: 15 residues. V lost 0 bases, J lost 2 bases, and 8 bases lay in between. Germline assignment: CDR1 SGHTA and CDR2 FQGNSA. This CDR3 reads CASSLAAGGNQPQHF. In DNA, the CDR3 is TGTGCCAGCAGCTTAGCAGCAGGGGGCAATCAGCCCCAGCATTTT.